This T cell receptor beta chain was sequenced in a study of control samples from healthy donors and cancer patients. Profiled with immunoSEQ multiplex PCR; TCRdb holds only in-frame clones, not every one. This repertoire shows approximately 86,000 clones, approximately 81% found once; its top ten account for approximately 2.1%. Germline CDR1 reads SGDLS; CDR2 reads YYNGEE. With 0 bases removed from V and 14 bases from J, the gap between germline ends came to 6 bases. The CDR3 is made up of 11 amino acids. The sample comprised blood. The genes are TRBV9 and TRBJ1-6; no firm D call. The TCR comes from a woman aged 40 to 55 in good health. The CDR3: CASSVGESLHF. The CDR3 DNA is TGTGCCAGCAGCGTAGGGGAATCCCTCCACTTT.